The subject of this entry is one T cell receptor (beta chain). Its antigen is not known. DNA loading was fixed at 350 ng for all bulk PBMC samples. Produced via immunoSEQ multiplex PCR; TCRdb's table is partial and in-frame only. The table has around 5,000 clones, roughly 86% seen once; the top ten hold approximately 17%. The source of the sample is a study of blood T cell dynamics during melanoma immunotherapy. Study observations and caveats: PBMC repertoires of eventual disease-control patients split at W3 into clonality or diversity gains. Clones driving repertoire changes may be melanoma-specific or general immune activation.

Time point indicated: pre-treatment baseline. Prior systemic cancer therapy, immunosuppressant use and other active malignancies excluded patients. This CDR3 has 11 amino acids. V gave up 6 bases and J gave up 8 bases; unmatched junction bases: 2. Germline-derived CDR1 and CDR2 are MNHNY and SVGAGI (reference sequence). This material consisted of blood, taken from a patient treated with checkpoint blockade. This clonotype was sampled from a human donor with melanoma. The chain is built from TRBV6-6 and TRBJ1-2; TRBD1 matches 8 bases. For the CDR3, the DNA is TGTGCCAGCAGCGACAGGGGCGGCTACACCTTC. Amino acids: CASSDRGGYTF.